The 5 T cell receptor beta chains presented below share a single source sample, sequenced in a study of blood T cells in healthy people across ages. With a J-beta primer mix and a sample-barcoded 5' primer, a second PCR ran 7 to 11 cycles. TCRdb reprocessed the 5' RACE reads with MiXCR, giving one entry per CDR3 protein. The sample includes about 720,000 distinct CDR3 sequences, 22% of them seen just once. Sequencing used blood. Source of these receptors: a man between 65 and 80 years old in good health.

This clonotype was detected only a few times. CDR3 bases: TGCGCCAGCAGCTTGGATGTGCATGAGCAGTTCTTC. Its protein product is CASSLDVHEQFF. The V gene is TRBV5-1, the J gene TRBJ2-1; D remains unclear. CDR3 length: 12 residues. V was cut by 0 bases and J by 8 bases, with 6 bases left in between. Germline V gene sequence: CDR1 SGHRS, CDR2 YFSETQ. The full variable domain, its missing parts supplied by reference TRBV5-1 and TRBJ2-1, is KAGVTQTPRYLIKTRGQQVTLSCSPISGHRSVSWYQQTPGQGLQFLFEYFSETQRNKGNFPGRFSGRQFSNSRSEMNVSTLELGDSALYLCASSLDVHEQFFGPGTRLTVL.

V and J are TRBV7-2 and TRBJ1-1; 7 bases fit TRBD1. CDR1 SGHTA and CDR2 FQGNSA come from the germline V gene. This CDR3 spans 14 amino acids. The V gene end was trimmed by 6 bases and the J gene end by 1 base; junction bases not matched to a gene: 5. CDR3 loop: CASRKGAGNTEAFF. For the CDR3, the DNA is TGTGCCAGCAGAAAGGGGGCAGGGAACACTGAAGCTTTCTTT.

Remarks on this clonotype: A read error may explain this, as a much larger clone is one base away. The CDR3 DNA sequence: TGTGCCAGCAGTCCCGGGACTAGCGGGAGGGGTGAGACCCAGTACTTC. This translates into CASSPGTSGRGETQYF. V is TRBV12-3 or TRBV12-4 and J is TRBJ2-1; TRBD2 matches 16 bases. The DNA end is more similar to TRBJ2-5, so the J call may be wrong. The CDR3 loop spans 16 amino acids.

V is TRBV6-1 and J is TRBJ2-1, with 11 bases lining up with TRBD2. Trimming cost V 10 bases and J 7 bases; bases outside gene matches: 21. Germline assignment: CDR1 MNHNS and CDR2 SASEGT. This CDR3 spans 18 amino acids. The chain's CDR3 is CATTSLTSGTHGGNEQFF. The CDR3 nucleotides read TGTGCCACCACCAGCTTGACTAGCGGGACCCACGGGGGTAATGAGCAGTTCTTC.

This clonotype has just a few counts. The rearrangement links TRBV7-8 to TRBJ2-5, with 8 bases identical to TRBD1. This CDR3 is built from 18 residues. The V gene's germline CDR1 is SGHVS and CDR2 FQNEAQ. V shed 1 base and J 4 bases; nucleotides not matched to a gene: 14. CDR3 protein: CASSLGFRGQGQIETQYF. The DNA for the CDR3 is TGTGCCAGCAGCTTAGGTTTCCGCGGACAGGGACAAATAGAGACCCAGTACTTC.